This T cell receptor (beta chain) was captured in a study of siplizumab effects on memory and regulatory T cells. Study-level results: In unstimulated cells, naive T cells appeared more diverse than memory T cells and seemed major alloresponse contributors. Sequences below about 10^-5 frequency were poorly captured. As a result, only a minor fraction of alloreactive clones mapped to unstimulated subsets. Significantly reduced by siplizumab was the cumulative frequency of alloreactive sequences, namely those traceable to unstimulated CD4+ memory cells.

V lost 6 bases to trimming and J lost 3 bases, with 9 bases between them. Germline V gene sequence: CDR1 SNHLY, CDR2 FYNNEI. The CDR3 has 13 residues. Some 9.7 x 10^4 TCR templates were assayed per sample. Measured with immunoSEQ multiplex PCR; TCRdb has only the in-frame clones, and not every one. Altogether roughly 100,000 clones are present, about 93% being singletons, with the ten largest covering approximately 0.62%. Remarks on this clone: The antigen is unknown.

This sequence originates from a human donor in good health. The V and J genes are TRBV2 and TRBJ2-1; weak D call: TRBD2 (6 bases). Sequencing was performed on Tregs sorted from blood. The CDR3: CASSPGSYNEQFF. DNA of the CDR3: TGTGCCAGCAGCCCCGGGAGCTACAATGAGCAGTTCTTC.